This TCR beta chain emerged from a study of Ad26.COV2.S vaccination and SARS-CoV-2 variants. Treatment reported: some 19 received Ad26.COV2.S at low or high dose, single or two shots; 5 received placebo; per-sample allocation not given. Day 63 after the first vaccine or placebo injection was the time point for sampling. The length of the CDR3 is 15 residues. Trimming removed 3 bases from V and 0 bases from J, with 9 bases in between. In germline, CDR1 is MGHRA, CDR2 YSYEKL. TCRdb's table, derived via immunoSEQ multiplex PCR, lists solely in-frame clones and lacks some. The table records approximately 400,000 clones, about 88% of them present only once.

The TCR originated in a person aged 18 to 59 who received the Ad26.COV2.S COVID-19 vaccine or a placebo. The source was peripheral blood, collected in a trial of Ad26.COV2.S vaccine versus placebo. The chain employs TRBV4-1 and TRBJ2-4, with TRBD2 as a possible D gene (6 bases). The CDR3 sequence: CASSQAGGAKNIQYF. CDR3 DNA sequence: TGCGCCAGCAGCCAGGCCGGGGGAGCCAAAAACATTCAGTACTTC.